The 2 T cell receptor beta chains presented below share a single source sample, sequenced in a study of human T cells and chemical hapten exposure. TCRdb re-called the RACE reads through MiXCR, storing one row per CDR3 protein. The table includes 85,000 to 100,000 distinct CDR3 sequences, 11% detected once. The time point: patch test 2, 6 weeks after DPC sensitization. Treatment described: therapeutic diphenylcyclopropenone sensitization with weekly scalp DPC. The specimen comprised whole blood, sampled in connection with sensitization to the hapten diphenylcyclopropenone (DPC). Receptor source: a man between 40 and 49 years old with alopecia areata. Some clones in this sample may be carry-over from other donors' samples.

This clonotype was observed a handful of times. The V and J genes are TRBV4-1 and TRBJ1-5; D uncertain. CDR1 is MGHRA and CDR2 is YSYEKL in the germline V gene. Trimming shortened V by 1 base and J by 1 base, and 11 bases separated the two germline ends. The CDR3 has 16 residues. The DNA for the CDR3 is TGCGCCAGCAGCCAAGCTGAACAGTTAAGCAATCAGCCCCAGCATTTT. Amino acids: CASSQAEQLSNQPQHF.

This chain connects TRBV7-3 to TRBJ1-1; 9 nucleotides line up with TRBD1. Germline V gene data show CDR1 as SGHTA and CDR2 as FQGTGA. This CDR3 region has 15 residues. The trim removed 4 bases at V and 4 bases at J, leaving 7 bases unmatched. The CDR3 loop is CASSSPGQGATEAFF. CDR3 in DNA: TGTGCCAGCAGCTCCCCGGGACAGGGAGCCACTGAAGCTTTCTTT.